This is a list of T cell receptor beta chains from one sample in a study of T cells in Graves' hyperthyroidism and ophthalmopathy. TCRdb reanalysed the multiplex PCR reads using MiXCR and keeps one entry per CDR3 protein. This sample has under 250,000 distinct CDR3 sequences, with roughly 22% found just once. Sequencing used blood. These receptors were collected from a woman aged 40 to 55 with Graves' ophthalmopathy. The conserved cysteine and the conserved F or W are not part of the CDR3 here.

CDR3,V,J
ASSGQALEQY,TRBV2,TRBJ2-7
ASSFSGIGETQY,TRBV7-2,TRBJ2-5
ASSYNFPERQY,TRBV6-5,TRBJ2-7
ASSPQGAEAF,TRBV28,TRBJ1-1
ASSPRDNGNTIY,TRBV12-3/TRBV12-4,TRBJ1-3
ATSGTGGQETQY,TRBV10-3,TRBJ2-5
ASSQGHLTEAF,TRBV11-2,TRBJ1-1
ASSDPPGQGAGETQY,TRBV6-1,TRBJ2-5
ASKIWGASNGYT,TRBV28,TRBJ1-2
ASSKRQGDVYGYT,TRBV12-3/TRBV12-4,TRBJ1-2
ASSLLQGNGEQY,TRBV5-1,TRBJ2-7
ASSSGTGVFEQY,TRBV28,TRBJ2-7
ATSGPNEQF,TRBV24-1,TRBJ2-1
ASKLDGYTDTQY,TRBV6-1,TRBJ2-3
ASSLWTGYEQY,TRBV7-2,TRBJ2-7
ASSPNIQGYEQY,TRBV3-1,TRBJ2-7
ASSRDALNTEAF,TRBV18,TRBJ1-1
ASSLSSFWSTEAF,TRBV12-3/TRBV12-4,TRBJ1-1
ASSQRTGKFTYEQY,TRBV6-5,TRBJ2-7
ASAPLDSGNTIY,TRBV28,TRBJ1-3
ASSSAAEWGQY,TRBV7-2,TRBJ2-5
AWSPGATEAF,TRBV30,TRBJ1-1
AWRLGGSLQETQY,TRBV30,TRBJ2-5
AWSGRDRGQAF,TRBV30,TRBJ1-1
ASSPASGSYEQY,TRBV7-3,TRBJ2-7
ASSPGGLDTGELF,TRBV7-2,TRBJ2-2
ATSRALSPGNQPQH,TRBV15,TRBJ1-5
ASSPGPKETQY,TRBV28,TRBJ2-5
ASSLVLGSQETQY,TRBV11-2,TRBJ2-5
ASSLQGSAETQY,TRBV5-1,TRBJ2-5
ASNQGAKNIQY,TRBV2,TRBJ2-4
ASSLSIGQRNTGELF,TRBV7-8,TRBJ2-2
SVEGGAGYEQY,TRBV29-1,TRBJ2-7